This T cell receptor beta chain was recovered during a study of cytomegalovirus exposure and HLA in healthy donors. Whole-study context: The approximately 120 validation repertoires matched the roughly 670 first-cohort repertoires in platform, a later analysis reported. General observations from the study: Accounts indicate the classifier identified cytomegalovirus status with strong specificity and sensitivity. Many donors shared some public TCRs, even though most TCR sequences were rare. Listed as cytomegalovirus-associated were 150 to 200 TCR beta chains.

Notes on this clone: Its antigen is not identified.

The assay was immunoSEQ multiplex PCR, and TCRdb's table has in-frame clones only and misses some. The table has 75,000 to 100,000 clones, 95% to 98% seen once. This TCR came from a young man in good health and CMV-seronegative. The source material was PBMCs.

The DNA of the CDR3 is TGTGCCAGCAGACCATCCGGGACAGCCTTAAACACTGAAGCTTTCTTT. Its translation is CASRPSGTALNTEAFF. The rearrangement uses TRBV2 and TRBJ1-1, with 7 bases that match TRBD1. Trimming at V came to 6 bases and at J to 2 bases, leaving 12 bases not matched to a gene. The CDR3 contains 16 residues. Per the germline V gene, CDR1 is SNHLY and CDR2 is FYNNEI.